This is a list of T cell receptor beta chains from one sample in a study of T-cell reconstitution after alpha-beta-depleted transplantation in children. TCRdb reprocessed the PCR reads with MiXCR, giving one entry per CDR3 protein. This table has about 300,000 distinct CDR3 sequences, around a tenth appearing once. The input for sequencing was PBMCs, taken before TCRalphabeta/CD19-depleted stem cell transplant. The source of these receptors is a boy in the first two years of life with acute myeloid leukemia, due to receive a stem cell transplant. Both conserved end residues are part of each CDR3. D genes are given only for firm matches. Clone sizes are given selectively: once, few, many, or a class where the clone is expanded.

abundance: many; v_gene: TRBV7-2; d_gene: TRBD1; j_gene: TRBJ1-5; CDR3nt: TGTGCCAGCAGCTGGGGGGGGACAGGGGACCAGCCCCAGCATTTT; CDR3aa: CASSWGGTGDQPQHF
abundance: many; v_gene: TRBV3-1; d_gene: -; j_gene: TRBJ2-5; CDR3nt: TGTGCCAGCAGCCAAGTCTCAGAGACCCAGTACTTC; CDR3aa: CASSQVSETQYF
abundance: many; v_gene: TRBV12-3/TRBV12-4; d_gene: TRBD2; j_gene: TRBJ2-7; CDR3nt: TGTGCCAGCAGTTTCAGCGGGAGCGCCTACGAGCAGTACTTC; CDR3aa: CASSFSGSAYEQYF
abundance: many; v_gene: TRBV28; d_gene: -; j_gene: TRBJ2-7; CDR3nt: TGTGCCAGCACCTCAGGGGGGCAGGAGAACTACGAGCAGTACTTC; CDR3aa: CASTSGGQENYEQYF
abundance: many; v_gene: TRBV7-9; d_gene: -; j_gene: TRBJ1-2; CDR3nt: TGTGCCAGCAGCTTATCCGGGACGGACTATGGCTACACCTTC; CDR3aa: CASSLSGTDYGYTF
abundance: many; v_gene: TRBV4-3; d_gene: TRBD2; j_gene: TRBJ2-1; CDR3nt: TGCGCCAGCAGCCAAGAAGGTACTAGCGGTCCCTACAATGAGCAGTTCTTC; CDR3aa: CASSQEGTSGPYNEQFF
abundance: many; v_gene: TRBV27; d_gene: TRBD1; j_gene: TRBJ1-5; CDR3nt: TGTGCCAGCAGTCCCTTATATCAGGGGGCCAATCAGCCCCAGCATTTT; CDR3aa: CASSPLYQGANQPQHF
abundance: many; v_gene: TRBV7-2; d_gene: TRBD2; j_gene: TRBJ2-1; CDR3nt: TGTGCCAGCAGCTTAAGGTCGGGCGGGGGTTACTACAATGAGCAGTTCTTC; CDR3aa: CASSLRSGGGYYNEQFF
abundance: few; v_gene: TRBV4-2; d_gene: TRBD1; j_gene: TRBJ2-2; CDR3nt: TGTGCCAGCAGCCCAAGGACAGGGGAGTACACCGGGGAGCTGTTTTTT; CDR3aa: CASSPRTGEYTGELFF
abundance: many; v_gene: TRBV29-1; d_gene: -; j_gene: TRBJ2-1; CDR3nt: TGCAGCGCTCCGGGACAGGGGACTAGCGGAGGCGGCAATGAGCAGTTCTTC; CDR3aa: CSAPGQGTSGGGNEQFF
abundance: many; v_gene: TRBV6-6; d_gene: -; j_gene: TRBJ2-3; CDR3nt: TGTGCCAGCAGTTTGGAGCCTCCTAGCACAGATACGCAGTATTTT; CDR3aa: CASSLEPPSTDTQYF
abundance: many; v_gene: TRBV4-1; d_gene: -; j_gene: TRBJ1-2; CDR3nt: TGCGCCAGCAGCCAAGATACCGAGTATGGCTACACCTTC; CDR3aa: CASSQDTEYGYTF
abundance: -; v_gene: TRBV7-8; d_gene: TRBD2; j_gene: TRBJ2-3; CDR3nt: TGTGCCAGCAGCTTAAGGGGCGGGAGGGCTTATACAGATACGCAGTATTTT; CDR3aa: CASSLRGGRAYTDTQYF
abundance: few; v_gene: TRBV7-9; d_gene: TRBD1; j_gene: TRBJ1-1; CDR3nt: TGTGCCAGCAGCTTAGCGACGACAGGGGGTAAGAACACTGAAGCTTTCTTT; CDR3aa: CASSLATTGGKNTEAFF
abundance: -; v_gene: TRBV29-1; d_gene: -; j_gene: TRBJ1-4; CDR3nt: TGCAGCGTTGGTTACAGACATGAAAAACTGTTTTTT; CDR3aa: CSVGYRHEKLFF
abundance: many; v_gene: TRBV14; d_gene: -; j_gene: TRBJ2-3; CDR3nt: TGTGCCAGCAGTTTCCGGGGCTCAGATACGCAGTATTTT; CDR3aa: CASSFRGSDTQYF
abundance: many; v_gene: TRBV7-9; d_gene: TRBD1; j_gene: TRBJ1-1; CDR3nt: TGTGCCAGCAGCTTATCGGACAGGCCGAACACTGAAGCTTTCTTT; CDR3aa: CASSLSDRPNTEAFF
abundance: many; v_gene: TRBV11-2; d_gene: -; j_gene: TRBJ2-7; CDR3nt: TGTGCCAGCAGCTCTTCCGGGACGGTGTCCTACGAGCAGTACTTC; CDR3aa: CASSSSGTVSYEQYF
abundance: many; v_gene: TRBV5-1; d_gene: -; j_gene: TRBJ1-2; CDR3nt: TGCGCCAGCAGCTTGGCAAAACGGATCTATGGCTACACCTTC; CDR3aa: CASSLAKRIYGYTF
abundance: -; v_gene: TRBV14; d_gene: -; j_gene: TRBJ2-5; CDR3nt: TGTGCCAGCAGCCCCGTACTGGGGGAGACCCAGTACTTC; CDR3aa: CASSPVLGETQYF